Listed below are T cell receptor beta chains from one sample, sequenced in a study of blood T cell repertoires in COVID-19. The protocol was immunoSEQ multiplex PCR, while the TCRdb copy is restricted to in-frame clones and leaves out a portion. The repertoire holds about 330,000 clones, with around 86% as singletons. Sequenced: peripheral blood. Every receptor here comes from a woman in her fifties or sixties with acute or convalescent COVID-19. Both conserved end residues are part of each CDR3. D genes are given only for firm matches. Rows may omit the clone size; those that give it use once, few, many or a size class.

clone_size: NA
v_call: TRBV18
j_call: TRBJ1-2
d_call: TRBD1
cdr3_nt: TGTGCCAGCTCACGGGGACAGGGTAGCTATGGCTACACCTTC
cdr3_aa: CASSRGQGSYGYTF

clone_size: NA
v_call: TRBV20-1
j_call: TRBJ1-1
d_call: NA
cdr3_nt: TGCAGTGCTAGGGCGACATACGCTTTCTTT
cdr3_aa: CSARATYAFF

clone_size: NA
v_call: TRBV3-1/TRBV3-2
j_call: TRBJ1-5
d_call: NA
cdr3_nt: TGTGCCAGCAGCCATCGGGGTTCCGATCAGCCCCAGCATTTT
cdr3_aa: CASSHRGSDQPQHF

clone_size: NA
v_call: TRBV18
j_call: TRBJ2-1
d_call: NA
cdr3_nt: TGTGCCAGCTCACCACCCCAGTACAATGAGCAGTTCTTC
cdr3_aa: CASSPPQYNEQFF

clone_size: NA
v_call: TRBV27
j_call: TRBJ2-3
d_call: TRBD2
cdr3_nt: TGTGCCAGCAGTAACGGACTAGCGGTCACAGATACGCAGTATTTT
cdr3_aa: CASSNGLAVTDTQYF

clone_size: NA
v_call: TRBV7-2
j_call: TRBJ2-2
d_call: TRBD2
cdr3_nt: TGTGCCAGCAACCGACTAGCGGGGGCCTTGAACACCGGGGAGCTGTTTTTT
cdr3_aa: CASNRLAGALNTGELFF

clone_size: NA
v_call: TRBV7-8
j_call: TRBJ2-3
d_call: NA
cdr3_nt: TGTGCCAGCAGCTTATTATGGGGAGCGGCAGATACGCAGTATTTT
cdr3_aa: CASSLLWGAADTQYF

clone_size: NA
v_call: TRBV19
j_call: TRBJ1-6
d_call: NA
cdr3_nt: TGTGCCAGTAGTATGCGGGAATCACCCCTCCACTTT
cdr3_aa: CASSMRESPLHF

clone_size: NA
v_call: TRBV29-1
j_call: TRBJ1-5
d_call: NA
cdr3_nt: TGCAGCGCACAGGGCTACAATCAGCCCCAGCATTTT
cdr3_aa: CSAQGYNQPQHF

clone_size: NA
v_call: TRBV27
j_call: TRBJ2-1
d_call: NA
cdr3_nt: TGTGCCAGCAGTATCAGGGGTACGAGAAATGAGCAGTTCTTC
cdr3_aa: CASSIRGTRNEQFF

clone_size: NA
v_call: TRBV3-1/TRBV3-2
j_call: TRBJ1-1
d_call: NA
cdr3_nt: TGTGCCAGCAGCCCCGGGACAACGAACACTGAAGCTTTCTTT
cdr3_aa: CASSPGTTNTEAFF

clone_size: NA
v_call: TRBV7-9
j_call: TRBJ1-6
d_call: NA
cdr3_nt: TGTGCCAGCAGCTTAGACTCCCCCTATAATTCACCCCTCCACTTT
cdr3_aa: CASSLDSPYNSPLHF

clone_size: NA
v_call: TRBV14
j_call: TRBJ2-5
d_call: NA
cdr3_nt: TGTGCCAGCAGCCAAGAGGGGGGTCCCCAAGAGACCCAGTACTTC
cdr3_aa: CASSQEGGPQETQYF

clone_size: NA
v_call: TRBV6-5
j_call: TRBJ1-5
d_call: NA
cdr3_nt: TGTGCCTCCAAGGGATTGGCAGGGGCTCAGCCCCAGCATTTT
cdr3_aa: CASKGLAGAQPQHF

clone_size: NA
v_call: TRBV19
j_call: TRBJ2-1
d_call: NA
cdr3_nt: TGTGCCAGTAGTACCGGACAACTTTACAATGAGCAGTTCTTC
cdr3_aa: CASSTGQLYNEQFF

clone_size: NA
v_call: TRBV19
j_call: TRBJ2-7
d_call: NA
cdr3_nt: TGTGCCAGTAGTCGCCGGGACTCAGGAAACTACGAGCAGTACTTC
cdr3_aa: CASSRRDSGNYEQYF

clone_size: once
v_call: TRBV5-1
j_call: TRBJ2-2
d_call: TRBD2
cdr3_nt: TGCGCCAGCAGGGCTAGCGGGGCGAACACCGGGGAGCTGTTTTTT
cdr3_aa: CASRASGANTGELFF

clone_size: NA
v_call: TRBV7-2
j_call: TRBJ1-1
d_call: NA
cdr3_nt: TGTGCCAGCAGCTCCTGGGAGGGACTAGCTTTCTTT
cdr3_aa: CASSSWEGLAFF

clone_size: NA
v_call: TRBV10-1
j_call: TRBJ1-5
d_call: NA
cdr3_nt: TGCGCCAGCAGTAAAACTACAGGGTTCGTCAATCAGCCCCAGCATTTT
cdr3_aa: CASSKTTGFVNQPQHF

clone_size: NA
v_call: TRBV15
j_call: TRBJ1-4
d_call: NA
cdr3_nt: TGTGCCACCAGCAGAACTGATATCGGGGAAAAACTGTTTTTT
cdr3_aa: CATSRTDIGEKLFF

clone_size: NA
v_call: TRBV27
j_call: TRBJ2-5
d_call: TRBD2
cdr3_nt: TGTGCCAGCAGACCTGCTAGCGGGAGGGTCGCAGAGACCCAGTACTTC
cdr3_aa: CASRPASGRVAETQYF

clone_size: NA
v_call: TRBV18
j_call: TRBJ2-7
d_call: TRBD2
cdr3_nt: TGTGCCAGCTCACCAAGACTAGCGGCCGACTACGAGCAGTACTTC
cdr3_aa: CASSPRLAADYEQYF

clone_size: NA
v_call: TRBV6-5
j_call: TRBJ2-4
d_call: TRBD1
cdr3_nt: TGTGCCAGCAGCCGGGGACAGGGAAAAAACATTCAGTACTTC
cdr3_aa: CASSRGQGKNIQYF

clone_size: NA
v_call: TRBV6-1
j_call: TRBJ2-2
d_call: NA
cdr3_nt: TGTGCCAGCAGTGAAGCGCGGGCGAACACCGGGGAGCTGTTTTTT
cdr3_aa: CASSEARANTGELFF

clone_size: NA
v_call: TRBV15
j_call: TRBJ1-5
d_call: TRBD1
cdr3_nt: TGTGCCACCAGCCCAGACAGGGAAGTCAATCAGCCCCAGCATTTT
cdr3_aa: CATSPDREVNQPQHF

clone_size: NA
v_call: TRBV9
j_call: TRBJ2-1
d_call: NA
cdr3_nt: TGTGCCAGCAGCGTAGCGACTAACAATGAGCAGTTCTTC
cdr3_aa: CASSVATNNEQFF

clone_size: NA
v_call: TRBV2
j_call: TRBJ2-2
d_call: NA
cdr3_nt: TGTGCCAGCAGTGAGTGGGAGAGTGGGAACACCGGGGAGCTGTTTTTT
cdr3_aa: CASSEWESGNTGELFF

clone_size: NA
v_call: TRBV19
j_call: TRBJ2-3
d_call: NA
cdr3_nt: TGTGCCAGTAGTGATAGACCACAGGTGGATACGCAGTATTTT
cdr3_aa: CASSDRPQVDTQYF

clone_size: NA
v_call: TRBV9
j_call: TRBJ2-1
d_call: TRBD2
cdr3_nt: TGTGCCAGCACCGGACTAGCGGGAGATTCGAGCTACAATGAGCAGTTCTTC
cdr3_aa: CASTGLAGDSSYNEQFF

clone_size: NA
v_call: TRBV6-5
j_call: TRBJ2-5
d_call: NA
cdr3_nt: TGTGCCAGCAGTTATGTGGGAGGAGAGACCCAGTACTTC
cdr3_aa: CASSYVGGETQYF

clone_size: NA
v_call: TRBV5-1
j_call: TRBJ2-1
d_call: TRBD2
cdr3_nt: TGCGCCAGCAGGGCCTCACTAGCGCTTGCCAATGAGCAGTTCTTC
cdr3_aa: CASRASLALANEQFF

clone_size: NA
v_call: TRBV10-3
j_call: TRBJ1-2
d_call: TRBD1
cdr3_nt: TGTGCCATGCTGGGACAGGGGGGCGTCTACACCTTC
cdr3_aa: CAMLGQGGVYTF

clone_size: NA
v_call: TRBV28
j_call: TRBJ1-5
d_call: TRBD1
cdr3_nt: TGTGCCAGCAGTTTCGCTCAGGGGGTCACTGAACAGCCCCAGCATTTT
cdr3_aa: CASSFAQGVTEQPQHF

clone_size: NA
v_call: TRBV19
j_call: TRBJ1-2
d_call: NA
cdr3_nt: TGTGCCAGTAGTACACAGGGAAGGGCTAACTATGGCTACACCTTC
cdr3_aa: CASSTQGRANYGYTF

clone_size: NA
v_call: TRBV28
j_call: TRBJ1-2
d_call: NA
cdr3_nt: TGTGCCAGCAGTTTTTCGGCAGGGAAGCCCTATGGCTACACCTTC
cdr3_aa: CASSFSAGKPYGYTF

clone_size: few
v_call: TRBV28
j_call: TRBJ2-4
d_call: NA
cdr3_nt: TGTGCCAGCAAGGGGGGAGGGGGGTCCCCCTCTAACATTCAGTACTTC
cdr3_aa: CASKGGGGSPSNIQYF

clone_size: NA
v_call: TRBV11-3
j_call: TRBJ2-2
d_call: TRBD1
cdr3_nt: TGTGCCAGCAGCTTAGGGTCAGGGACAGGGATGGCCGGGGAGCTGTTTTTT
cdr3_aa: CASSLGSGTGMAGELFF

clone_size: NA
v_call: TRBV7-2
j_call: TRBJ1-5
d_call: NA
cdr3_nt: TGTGCCAGCAGCCCCGAAACGAGAGACAATCAGCCCCAGCATTTT
cdr3_aa: CASSPETRDNQPQHF

clone_size: NA
v_call: TRBV5-1
j_call: TRBJ2-2
d_call: NA
cdr3_nt: TGCGCCAGCACCCTTAACGCGGAGAACACCGGGGAGCTGTTTTTT
cdr3_aa: CASTLNAENTGELFF

clone_size: NA
v_call: TRBV7-3
j_call: TRBJ1-1
d_call: NA
cdr3_nt: TGTGCCAGCAGCTTAAATGCAGGGAACACTGAAGCTTTCTTT
cdr3_aa: CASSLNAGNTEAFF